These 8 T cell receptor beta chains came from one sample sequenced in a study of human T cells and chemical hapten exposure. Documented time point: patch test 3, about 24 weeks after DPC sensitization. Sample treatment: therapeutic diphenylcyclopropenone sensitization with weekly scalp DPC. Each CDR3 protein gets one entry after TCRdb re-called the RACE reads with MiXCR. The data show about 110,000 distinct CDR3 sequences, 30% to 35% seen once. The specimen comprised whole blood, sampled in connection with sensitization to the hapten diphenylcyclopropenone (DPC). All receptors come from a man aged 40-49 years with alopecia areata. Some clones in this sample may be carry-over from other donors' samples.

The CDR3 DNA reads TGTGCCAGCGCTCGCGGAGGTCCTCAAGAGACCCAGTACTTC. This sequence encodes CASARGGPQETQYF. The V call is TRBV6-2 or TRBV6-3, the J call TRBJ2-5; TRBD2 might be the D (5 bases). The CDR3 has 14 amino acids. Trimming stripped 8 bases from V and 2 bases from J, with 15 bases between. The germline V gene has CDR1 MNHEY and CDR2 SVGEGT.

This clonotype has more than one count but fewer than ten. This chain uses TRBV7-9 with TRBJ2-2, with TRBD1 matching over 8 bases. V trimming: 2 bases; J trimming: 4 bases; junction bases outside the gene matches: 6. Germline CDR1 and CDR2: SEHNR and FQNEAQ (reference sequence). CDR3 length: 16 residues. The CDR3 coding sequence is TGTGCCAGCAGCTTATCCGACAGGGGAAGCACCGGGGAGCTGTTTTTT. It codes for CASSLSDRGSTGELFF.

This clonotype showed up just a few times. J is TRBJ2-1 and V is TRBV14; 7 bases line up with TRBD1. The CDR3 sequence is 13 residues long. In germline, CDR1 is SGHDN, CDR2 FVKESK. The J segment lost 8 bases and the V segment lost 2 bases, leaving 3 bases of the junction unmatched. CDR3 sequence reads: CASSQRDSDEQFF. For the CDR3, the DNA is TGTGCCAGCAGCCAAAGGGACAGTGATGAGCAGTTCTTC.

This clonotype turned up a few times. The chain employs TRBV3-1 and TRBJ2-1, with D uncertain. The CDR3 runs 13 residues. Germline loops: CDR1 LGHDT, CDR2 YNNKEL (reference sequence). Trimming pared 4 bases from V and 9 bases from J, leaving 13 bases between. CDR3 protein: CASSLPPLAEQFF. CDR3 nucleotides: TGTGCCAGCAGCCTTCCCCCCCTCGCTGAGCAGTTCTTC.

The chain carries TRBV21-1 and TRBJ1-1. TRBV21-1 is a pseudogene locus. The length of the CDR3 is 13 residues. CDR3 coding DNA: TGTGCCAGCAGCCAAGACGGAGATACTGAAGCTTTCTTT. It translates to CASSQDGDTEAFF.

CDR3 loop: CASRKSPETQYF. DNA for the CDR3: TGCGCCAGCAGAAAGTCTCCAGAGACCCAGTACTTC. The V gene is TRBV10-1, the J gene TRBJ2-5, with D uncertain. V was trimmed by 6 bases and J by 4 bases, leaving 9 bases between them. Per germline, CDR1 WNHNN and CDR2 SYGVQD (reference sequence). The CDR3 has 12 amino acids.

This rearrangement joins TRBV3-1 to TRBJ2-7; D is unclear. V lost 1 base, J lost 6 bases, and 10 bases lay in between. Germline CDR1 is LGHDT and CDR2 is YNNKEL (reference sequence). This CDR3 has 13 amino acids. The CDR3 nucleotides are TGTGCCAGCAGCCAAGTACCGGAGAGCGAGCAGTACGTC. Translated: CASSQVPESEQYV.

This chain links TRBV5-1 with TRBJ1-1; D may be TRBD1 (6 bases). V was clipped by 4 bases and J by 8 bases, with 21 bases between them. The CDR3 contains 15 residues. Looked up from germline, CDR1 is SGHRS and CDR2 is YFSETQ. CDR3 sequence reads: CASSPQGFSSREAFF. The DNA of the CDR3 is TGCGCCAGCAGCCCGCAGGGGTTCAGCTCGAGAGAAGCTTTCTTT.